What follows is one T cell receptor beta chain and its context. Antigen unknown. This sample was included in a study of post-analysis software for immune sequencing data. The overall study: Progressive-relapsing, secondary progressive and relapsing-remitting multiple sclerosis were among the disease courses included. Study outcomes and limitations: Normalized Chao1 diversity was significantly reduced in patients versus controls. Roughly 5 TRBV segments, TRBV5-6, TRBV5-1 and TRBV20-1 among them, were found more frequent in patients than controls. Strong co-clustering by F measure was evident for samples that had been prepared in the same batch.

Researchers reported that TCR beta cDNA libraries carried unique molecular identifiers. A population of roughly 0.95 to 10 million T cells gave rise to roughly 0.5 million cDNA molecules. TCRdb reprocessed the PCR reads with MiXCR, giving one entry per CDR3 protein. This table holds 350,000 to 450,000 distinct CDR3 sequences, 39% found once. Germline V lookup: CDR1 SQVTM, CDR2 ANQGSEA. This CDR3 spans 12 amino acids. Trimming stripped 5 bases from V and 3 bases from J, with 8 bases between. The chain joins TRBV29-1 to TRBJ1-5; TRBD1 is a possible D gene (6 bases). This receptor was identified in a girl aged 2-10 years with multiple sclerosis. Material: blood. CDR3 sequence reads: CSVQGYNQPQHF. The CDR3 DNA reads as TGCAGCGTTCAGGGGTACAATCAGCCCCAGCATTTT.